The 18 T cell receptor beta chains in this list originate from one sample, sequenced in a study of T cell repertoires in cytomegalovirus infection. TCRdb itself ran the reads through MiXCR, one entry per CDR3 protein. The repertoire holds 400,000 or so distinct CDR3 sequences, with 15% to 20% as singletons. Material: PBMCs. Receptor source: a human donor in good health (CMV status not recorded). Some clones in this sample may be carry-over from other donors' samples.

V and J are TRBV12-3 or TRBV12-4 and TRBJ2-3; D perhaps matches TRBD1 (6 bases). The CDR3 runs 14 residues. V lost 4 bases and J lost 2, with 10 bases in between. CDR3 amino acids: CASSSTGPTDTQYF. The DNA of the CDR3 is TGTGCCAGCAGTTCCACAGGGCCCACAGATACGCAGTATTTT.

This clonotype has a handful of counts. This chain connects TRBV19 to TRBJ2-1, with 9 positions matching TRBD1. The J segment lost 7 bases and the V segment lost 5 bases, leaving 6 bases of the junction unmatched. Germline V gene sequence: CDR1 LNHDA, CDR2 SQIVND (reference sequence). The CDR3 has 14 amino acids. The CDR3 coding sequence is TGTGCCAGTAGTTTCGGGACAGGGAGAAATGAGCAGTTCTTC. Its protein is CASSFGTGRNEQFF.

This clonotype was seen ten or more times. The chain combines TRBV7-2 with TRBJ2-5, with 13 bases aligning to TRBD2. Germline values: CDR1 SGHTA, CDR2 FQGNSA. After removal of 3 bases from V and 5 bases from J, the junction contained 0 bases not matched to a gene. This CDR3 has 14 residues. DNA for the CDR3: TGTGCCAGCAGCTTGACTAGCGGGGGGGAGACCCAGTACTTC. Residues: CASSLTSGGETQYF.

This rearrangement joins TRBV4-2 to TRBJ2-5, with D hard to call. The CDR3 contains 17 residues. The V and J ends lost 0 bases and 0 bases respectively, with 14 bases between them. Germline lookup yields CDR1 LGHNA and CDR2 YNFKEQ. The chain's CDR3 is CASSQEHRYDYQETQYF. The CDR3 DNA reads TGTGCCAGCAGCCAAGAGCATAGATACGATTACCAAGAGACCCAGTACTTC.

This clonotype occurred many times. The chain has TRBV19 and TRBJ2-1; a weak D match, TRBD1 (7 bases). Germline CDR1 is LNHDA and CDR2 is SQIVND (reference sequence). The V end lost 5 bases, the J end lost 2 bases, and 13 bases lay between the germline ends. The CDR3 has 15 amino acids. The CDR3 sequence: CASSGAGGTYNEQFF. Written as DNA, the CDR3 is TGTGCCAGTAGTGGAGCAGGGGGGACCTACAATGAGCAGTTCTTC.

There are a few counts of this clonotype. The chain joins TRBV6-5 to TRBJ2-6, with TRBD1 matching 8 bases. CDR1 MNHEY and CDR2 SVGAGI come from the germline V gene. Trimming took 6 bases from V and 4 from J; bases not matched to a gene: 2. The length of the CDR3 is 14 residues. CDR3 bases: TGTGCCAGCAGCCGGGACAGGGGGGCCAACGTCCTGACTTTC. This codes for CASSRDRGANVLTF.

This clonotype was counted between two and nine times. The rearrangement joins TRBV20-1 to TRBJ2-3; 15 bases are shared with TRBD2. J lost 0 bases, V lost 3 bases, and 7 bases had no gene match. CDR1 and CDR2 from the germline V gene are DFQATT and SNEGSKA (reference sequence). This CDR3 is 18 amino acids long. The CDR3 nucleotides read TGCAGTGCTAGTCCCGGACTAGCGGGGGGGGTTAGCACAGATACGCAGTATTTT. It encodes CSASPGLAGGVSTDTQYF.

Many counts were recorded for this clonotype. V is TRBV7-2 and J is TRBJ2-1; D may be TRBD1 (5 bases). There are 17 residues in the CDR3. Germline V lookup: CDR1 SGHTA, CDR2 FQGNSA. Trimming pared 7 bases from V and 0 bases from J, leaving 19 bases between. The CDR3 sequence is CASIWDGRASSYNEQFF. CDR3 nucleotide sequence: TGTGCCAGCATATGGGATGGCAGGGCGAGCTCCTACAATGAGCAGTTCTTC.

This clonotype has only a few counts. Here the CDR3 reads CASTYGTGEETQYF. The DNA of the CDR3 is TGTGCCAGCACCTACGGGACAGGGGAGGAGACCCAGTACTTC. The rearrangement joins TRBV2 to TRBJ2-5, with TRBD1 matching over 10 bases. In germline, CDR1 is SNHLY, CDR2 FYNNEI. This CDR3 comprises 14 residues. Trimming took 7 bases from V and 5 from J; bases not matched to a gene: 7.

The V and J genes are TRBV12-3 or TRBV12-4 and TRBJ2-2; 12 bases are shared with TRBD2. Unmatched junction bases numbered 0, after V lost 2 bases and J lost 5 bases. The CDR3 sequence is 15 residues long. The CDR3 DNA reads TGTGCCAGCAGTTTAACTAGCGGGAGGACCGGGGAGCTGTTTTTT. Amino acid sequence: CASSLTSGRTGELFF.

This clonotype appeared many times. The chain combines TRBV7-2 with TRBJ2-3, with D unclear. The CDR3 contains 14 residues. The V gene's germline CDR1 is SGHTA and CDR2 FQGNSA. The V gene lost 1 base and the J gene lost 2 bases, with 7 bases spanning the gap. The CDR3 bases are TGTGCCAGCAGCTTAGGACCCCACACAGATACGCAGTATTTT. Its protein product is CASSLGPHTDTQYF.

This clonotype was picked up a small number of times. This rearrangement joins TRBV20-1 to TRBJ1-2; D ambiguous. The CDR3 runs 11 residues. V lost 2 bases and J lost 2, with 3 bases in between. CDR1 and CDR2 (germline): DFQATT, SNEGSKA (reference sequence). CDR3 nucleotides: TGCAGTGCTAGATCGAACTATGGCTACACCTTC. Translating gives CSARSNYGYTF.

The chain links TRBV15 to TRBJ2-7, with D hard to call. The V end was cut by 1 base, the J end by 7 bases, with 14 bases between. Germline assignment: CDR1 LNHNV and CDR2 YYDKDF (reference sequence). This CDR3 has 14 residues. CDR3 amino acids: CATSRVRLLREQYF. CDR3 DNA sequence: TGTGCCACCAGCAGAGTTCGGCTCTTACGGGAGCAGTACTTC.

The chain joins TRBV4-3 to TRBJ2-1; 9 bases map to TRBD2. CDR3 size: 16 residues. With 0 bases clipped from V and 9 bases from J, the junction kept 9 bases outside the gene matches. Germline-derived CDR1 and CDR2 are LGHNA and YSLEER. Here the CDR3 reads CASSQDRLAGLGEQFF. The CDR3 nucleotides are TGCGCCAGCAGCCAAGATAGGCTAGCGGGACTGGGTGAGCAGTTCTTC.

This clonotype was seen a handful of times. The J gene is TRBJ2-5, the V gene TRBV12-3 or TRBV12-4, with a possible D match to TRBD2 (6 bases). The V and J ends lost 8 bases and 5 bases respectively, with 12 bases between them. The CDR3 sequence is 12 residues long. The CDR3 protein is CASGASVETQYF. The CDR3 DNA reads TGTGCCAGCGGGGCTAGCGTCGAGACCCAGTACTTC.

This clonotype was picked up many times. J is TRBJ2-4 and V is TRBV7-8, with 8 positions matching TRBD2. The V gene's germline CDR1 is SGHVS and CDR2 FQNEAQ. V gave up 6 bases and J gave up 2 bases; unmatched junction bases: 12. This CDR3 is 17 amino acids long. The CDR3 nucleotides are TGTGCCAGCAGTCACGGAGCGGGGGACTTCTCCAAAAACATTCAGTACTTC. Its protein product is CASSHGAGDFSKNIQYF.

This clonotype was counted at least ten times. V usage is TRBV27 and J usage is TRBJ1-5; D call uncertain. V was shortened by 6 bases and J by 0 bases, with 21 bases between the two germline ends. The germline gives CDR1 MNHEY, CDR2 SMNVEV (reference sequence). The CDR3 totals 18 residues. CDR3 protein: CASSPRLGKAYSNQPQHF. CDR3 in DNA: TGTGCCAGCAGCCCACGACTGGGGAAAGCTTATAGCAATCAGCCCCAGCATTTT.

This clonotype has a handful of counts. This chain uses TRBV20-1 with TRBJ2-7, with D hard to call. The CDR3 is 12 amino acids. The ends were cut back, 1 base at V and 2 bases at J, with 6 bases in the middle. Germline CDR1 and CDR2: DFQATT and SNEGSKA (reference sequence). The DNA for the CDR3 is TGCAGTGCTAGAGGGGTCCCCTACGAGCAGTACTTC. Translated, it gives CSARGVPYEQYF.